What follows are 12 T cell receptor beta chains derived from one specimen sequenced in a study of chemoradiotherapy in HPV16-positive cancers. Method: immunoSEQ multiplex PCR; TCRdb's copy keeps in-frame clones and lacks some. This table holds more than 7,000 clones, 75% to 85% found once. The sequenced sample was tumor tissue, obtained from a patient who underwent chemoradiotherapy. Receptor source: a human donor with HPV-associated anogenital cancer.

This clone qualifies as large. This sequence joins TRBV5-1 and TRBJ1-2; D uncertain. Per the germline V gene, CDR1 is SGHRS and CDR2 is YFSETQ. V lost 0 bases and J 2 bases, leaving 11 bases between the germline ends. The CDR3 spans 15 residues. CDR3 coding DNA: TGCGCCAGCAGCTTGGTGGATTCCGGAAACTATGGCTACACCTTC. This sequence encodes CASSLVDSGNYGYTF.

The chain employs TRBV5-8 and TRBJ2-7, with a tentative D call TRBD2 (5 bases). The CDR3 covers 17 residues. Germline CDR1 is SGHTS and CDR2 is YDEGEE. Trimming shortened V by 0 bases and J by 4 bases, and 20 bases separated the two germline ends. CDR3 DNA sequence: TGTGCCAGCAGCTTGGCGTCTAGCACAAAAGCCACATACGAGCAGTACTTC. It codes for CASSLASSTKATYEQYF.

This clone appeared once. CDR3 amino acids: CASSPQGSRGTDTQYF. The CDR3 DNA is TGTGCCAGTAGCCCTCAGGGATCCCGAGGCACAGATACGCAGTATTTT. V usage is TRBV19 and J usage is TRBJ2-3; D perhaps matches TRBD1 (5 bases). CDR1 LNHDA and CDR2 SQIVND come from the germline V gene (reference sequence). V was clipped by 6 bases and J by 1 base, with 17 bases between them. The CDR3 is made up of 16 amino acids. The full variable domain, with the rest looked up from reference TRBV19 and TRBJ2-3, is DGGITQSPKYLFRKEGQNVTLSCEQNLNHDAMYWYRQDPGQGLRLIYYSQIVNDFQKGDIAEGYSVSREKKESFPLTVTSAQKNPTAFYLCASSPQGSRGTDTQYFGPGTRLTVL.

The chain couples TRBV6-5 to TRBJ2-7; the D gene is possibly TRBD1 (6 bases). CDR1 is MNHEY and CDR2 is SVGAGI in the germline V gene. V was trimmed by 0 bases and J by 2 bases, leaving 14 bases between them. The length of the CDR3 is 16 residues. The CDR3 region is CASSYSKTGSTYEQYF. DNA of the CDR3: TGTGCCAGCAGTTACTCGAAGACAGGTTCGACCTACGAGCAGTACTTC.

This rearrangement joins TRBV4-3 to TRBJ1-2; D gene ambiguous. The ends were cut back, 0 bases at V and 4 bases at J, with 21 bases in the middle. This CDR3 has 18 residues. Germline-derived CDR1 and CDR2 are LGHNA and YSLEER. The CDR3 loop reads CASSQEYESNGISYGYTF. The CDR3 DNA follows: TGCGCCAGCAGCCAAGAATACGAGTCCAACGGAATAAGCTATGGCTACACCTTC.

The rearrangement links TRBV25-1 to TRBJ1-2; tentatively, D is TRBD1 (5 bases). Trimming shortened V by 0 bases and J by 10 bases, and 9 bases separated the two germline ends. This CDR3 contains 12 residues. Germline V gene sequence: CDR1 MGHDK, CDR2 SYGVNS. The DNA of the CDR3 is TGTGCCAGCAGTGAATATCAGGGATCCTACACCTTC. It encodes CASSEYQGSYTF.

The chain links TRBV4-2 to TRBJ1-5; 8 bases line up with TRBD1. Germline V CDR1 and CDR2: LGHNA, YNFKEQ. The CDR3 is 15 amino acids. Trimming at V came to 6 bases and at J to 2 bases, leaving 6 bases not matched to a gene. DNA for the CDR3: TGTGCCAGCAGTGTGACAGGGGAGGGCAATCAGCCCCAGCATTTT. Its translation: CASSVTGEGNQPQHF.

The CDR3 sequence: CASSLGLGNTDTQYF. CDR3 nucleotides: TGTGCCAGCAGTTTGGGACTAGGGAACACAGATACGCAGTATTTT. V gene TRBV6-1 combines with J gene TRBJ2-3; 8 nucleotides line up with TRBD2. The germline gives CDR1 MNHNS, CDR2 SASEGT. This CDR3 is 15 amino acids long. The J segment lost 2 bases and the V segment lost 5 bases, leaving 6 bases of the junction unmatched.

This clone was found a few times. The CDR3 DNA reads TGTGCCAGCAGTTTATTCGGGACAGGCCTATACGAGCAGTACTTC. The encoded protein is CASSLFGTGLYEQYF. The rearrangement joins TRBV28 to TRBJ2-7, with 8 bases identical to TRBD1. With 1 base clipped from V and 4 bases from J, the junction kept 6 bases outside the gene matches. Germline loops: CDR1 MDHEN, CDR2 SYDVKM. The CDR3 has 15 amino acids.

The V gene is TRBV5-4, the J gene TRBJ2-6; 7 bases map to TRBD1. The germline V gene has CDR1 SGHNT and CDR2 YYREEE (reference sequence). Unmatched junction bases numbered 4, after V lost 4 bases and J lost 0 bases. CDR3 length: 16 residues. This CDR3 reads CASSPGQVSGANVLTF. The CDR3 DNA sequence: TGTGCCAGCAGCCCTGGACAGGTCTCTGGGGCCAACGTCCTGACTTTC.

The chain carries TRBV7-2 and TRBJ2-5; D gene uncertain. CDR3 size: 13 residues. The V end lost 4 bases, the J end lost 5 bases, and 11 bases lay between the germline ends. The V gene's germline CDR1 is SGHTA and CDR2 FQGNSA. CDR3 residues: CASSWIVRETQYF. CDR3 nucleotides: TGTGCCAGCAGCTGGATAGTCCGGGAGACCCAGTACTTC.

CDR3 DNA sequence: TGTGCCAGCAGCTTACTGTTTCGGCCCACGACCACTGAAGCTTTCTTT. As protein: CASSLLFRPTTTEAFF. The rearrangement uses TRBV7-8 and TRBJ1-1; unclear D gene. This CDR3 has 16 amino acids. The V end was cut by 2 bases, the J end by 4 bases, with 17 bases between. Looked up from germline, CDR1 is SGHVS and CDR2 is FQNEAQ.